The next 9 T cell receptor beta chains were all read from a single sample in a study of monozygotic twins with inflammatory bowel disease. From the 5' RACE reads, TCRdb lists one entry per CDR3 protein and no DNA. The sample table includes roughly 320,000 distinct CDR3 sequences. The source material was blood. Every receptor here comes from a human donor with ulcerative colitis or Crohn's disease, or a healthy co-twin of an affected twin (not recorded which).

The gene calls are TRBV7-3 and TRBJ2-7; the D call of TRBD1 rests on TCRdb alone, since no DNA is present to check it. CDR1 and CDR2 (germline): SGHTA, FQGTGA. The CDR3 is made up of 13 amino acids. CDR3 protein: CASSLQGVSEQYF.

The chain employs TRBV4-3 and TRBJ1-2; with no DNA, the TCRdb D assignment of TRBD1 cannot be verified. The V gene's germline CDR1 is LGHNA and CDR2 YSLEER. CDR3 length: 17 amino acids. The CDR3 sequence: CASSPQGGGRRSDGYTF.

The V and J genes are TRBV12-3 or TRBV12-4 and TRBJ1-1. The CDR3 sequence is 14 residues long. This chain's CDR3 is CASSFGQSNTEAFF.

This sequence joins TRBV6-1 and TRBJ2-7; lacking DNA, the TRBD1 call made by TCRdb goes unchecked. The length of the CDR3 is 15 residues. The germline V gene encodes CDR1 MNHNS and CDR2 SASEGT. This CDR3 is CASSEGGTGIYEQYF.

This chain joins TRBV5-1 and TRBJ1-2. Germline V gene lookup returns CDR1 SGHRS and CDR2 YFSETQ. The CDR3 totals 15 residues. The chain's CDR3 is CASSTSSQEPHGYTF.

This chain links TRBV5-1 with TRBJ2-1; TCRdb names TRBD2, which stays unverified in the absence of DNA. The CDR3 totals 14 residues. The germline CDR1 and CDR2 sequences are SGHRS and YFSETQ. CDR3 in amino acids: CASSMGSAGYEQFF.

The CDR3 spells CASSSRRQGGGQPQHF. V and J are TRBV7-2 and TRBJ1-5. This CDR3 is built from 16 residues. Germline V gene sequence: CDR1 SGHTA, CDR2 FQGNSA.

V and J are TRBV12-3 or TRBV12-4 and TRBJ1-1; the TCRdb call, TRBD1, lacks DNA for checking. The CDR3 covers 13 residues. The chain's CDR3 is CASTKQENTEAFF.

The chain links TRBV6-2 or TRBV6-3 to TRBJ2-7; TCRdb outputs TRBD2, but without DNA this stays unchecked. The germline V gene encodes CDR1 MNHEY and CDR2 SVGEGT. CDR3 length equals 13 residues. CDR3 loop: CASSYSIASEQYF.